The clone carrying this T cell receptor (beta chain) was seen more than once but under ten times. Other nucleotide sequences in the sample specify the same CDR3. This sample stems from a study of blood T cell repertoires in COVID-19. As for the study in general: Both acute and convalescent COVID-19 samples were obtained from the United States, Italy and Spain. PBMCs, B-cell-depleted T cells, or T cells provided the cDNA or gDNA that made up the material.

Authors' analysis steps: Amplification of reference gene primers provided the estimated nucleated cell counts. Profiling relied on immunoSEQ multiplex PCR, and the TCRdb table lists in-frame clones only, not all of them. That table supplies the V and J calls and clone size; D and trimming were determined from the DNA. This table has just over 95,000 clones, over 70% appearing once. Germline CDR1 DFQATT, CDR2 SNEGSKA (reference sequence). V shed 3 bases and J 2 bases; nucleotides not matched to a gene: 6. This CDR3 is built from 16 residues. This sequence originates from a man aged 55 to 69 with acute or convalescent COVID-19. The sample consisted of peripheral blood. The genes are TRBV20-1 and TRBJ2-1; 11 nucleotides match TRBD2. CDR3 in amino acids: CSASRLAGLTYNEQFF. CDR3 bases: TGCAGTGCTAGTAGACTAGCGGGGCTGACCTACAATGAGCAGTTCTTC.